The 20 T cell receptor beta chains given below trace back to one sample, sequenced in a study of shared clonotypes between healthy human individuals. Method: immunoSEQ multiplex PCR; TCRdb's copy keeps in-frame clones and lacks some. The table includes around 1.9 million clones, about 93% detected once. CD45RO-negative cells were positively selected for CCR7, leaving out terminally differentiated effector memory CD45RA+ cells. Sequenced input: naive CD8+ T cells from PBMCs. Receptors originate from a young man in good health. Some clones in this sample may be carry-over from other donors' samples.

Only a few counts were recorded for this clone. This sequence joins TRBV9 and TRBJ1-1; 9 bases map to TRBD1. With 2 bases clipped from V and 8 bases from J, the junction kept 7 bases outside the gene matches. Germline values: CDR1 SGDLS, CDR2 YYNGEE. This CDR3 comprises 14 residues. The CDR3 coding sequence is TGTGCCAGCAGCGTGACAGGGGGTTTTTCCGAAGCTTTCTTT. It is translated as CASSVTGGFSEAFF. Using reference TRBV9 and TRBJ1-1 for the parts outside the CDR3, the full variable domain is DSGVTQTPKHLITATGQRVTLRCSPRSGDLSVYWYQQSLDQGLQFLIQYYNGEERAKGNILERFSAQQFPDLHSELNLSSLELGDSALYFCASSVTGGFSEAFFGQGTRLTVV.

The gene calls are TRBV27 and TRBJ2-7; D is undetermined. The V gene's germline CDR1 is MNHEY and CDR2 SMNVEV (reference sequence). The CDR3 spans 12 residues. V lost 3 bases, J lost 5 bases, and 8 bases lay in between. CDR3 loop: CASSFYGDEQYF. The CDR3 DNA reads TGTGCCAGCAGTTTCTACGGAGACGAGCAGTACTTC.

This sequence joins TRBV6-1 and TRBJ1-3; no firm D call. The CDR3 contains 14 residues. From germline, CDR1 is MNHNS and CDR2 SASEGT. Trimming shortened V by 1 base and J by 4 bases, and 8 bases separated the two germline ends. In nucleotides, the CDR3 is TGTGCCAGCAGTGAAGGCAGAGGAGGAAACACCATATATTTT. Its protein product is CASSEGRGGNTIYF.

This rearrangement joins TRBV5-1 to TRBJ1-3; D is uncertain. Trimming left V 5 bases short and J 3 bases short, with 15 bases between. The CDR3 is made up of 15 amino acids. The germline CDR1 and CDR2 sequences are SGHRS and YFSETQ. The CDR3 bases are TGCGCCAGCAGACCCGACCCCTCGAATGGAAACACCATATATTTT. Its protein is CASRPDPSNGNTIYF.

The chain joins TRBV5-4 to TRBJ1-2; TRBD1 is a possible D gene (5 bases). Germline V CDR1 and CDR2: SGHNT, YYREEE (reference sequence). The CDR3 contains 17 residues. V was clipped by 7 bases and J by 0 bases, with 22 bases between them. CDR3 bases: TGTGCCAGCGAGAGAGGCCCGCCCGGGGGTGCTAACTATGGCTACACCTTC. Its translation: CASERGPPGGANYGYTF.

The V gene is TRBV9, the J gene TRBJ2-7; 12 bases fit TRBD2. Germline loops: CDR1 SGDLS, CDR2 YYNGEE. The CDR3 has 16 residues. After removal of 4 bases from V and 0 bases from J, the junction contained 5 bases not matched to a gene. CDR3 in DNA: TGTGCCAGCAGCCTAGCGGGAGGGGGGACCTCCTACGAGCAGTACTTC. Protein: CASSLAGGGTSYEQYF.

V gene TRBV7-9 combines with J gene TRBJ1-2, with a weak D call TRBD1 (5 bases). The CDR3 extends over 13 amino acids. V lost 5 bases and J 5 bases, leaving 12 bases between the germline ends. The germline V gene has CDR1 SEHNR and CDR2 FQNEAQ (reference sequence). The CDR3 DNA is TGTGCCAGCAGCCTTGGACATACTTATGGCTACACCTTC. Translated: CASSLGHTYGYTF.

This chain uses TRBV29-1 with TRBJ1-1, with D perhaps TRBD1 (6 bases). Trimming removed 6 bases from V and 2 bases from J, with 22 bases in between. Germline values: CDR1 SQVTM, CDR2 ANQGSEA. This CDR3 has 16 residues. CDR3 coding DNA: TGCAGCGTCCGGGCGCCCGGACAGTTGGGAAACACTGAAGCTTTCTTT. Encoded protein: CSVRAPGQLGNTEAFF.

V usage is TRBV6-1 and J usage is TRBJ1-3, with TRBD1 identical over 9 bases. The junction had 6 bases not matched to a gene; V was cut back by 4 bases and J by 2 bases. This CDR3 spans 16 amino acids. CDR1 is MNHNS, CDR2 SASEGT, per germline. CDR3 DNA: TGTGCCAGCAGTGGGGACAGGGAAGGGACTGGAAACACCATATATTTT. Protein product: CASSGDREGTGNTIYF.

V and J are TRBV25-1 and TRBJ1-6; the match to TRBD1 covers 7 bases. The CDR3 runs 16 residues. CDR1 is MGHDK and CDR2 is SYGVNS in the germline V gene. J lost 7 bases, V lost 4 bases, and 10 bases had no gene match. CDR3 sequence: CASSGRRGTFNSPLHF. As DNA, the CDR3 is TGTGCCAGCAGTGGCCGCAGGGGGACGTTCAATTCACCCCTCCACTTT.

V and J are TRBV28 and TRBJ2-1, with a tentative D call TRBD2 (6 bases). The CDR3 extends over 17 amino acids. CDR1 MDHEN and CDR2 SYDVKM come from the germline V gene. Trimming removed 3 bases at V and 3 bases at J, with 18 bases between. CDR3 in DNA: TGTGCCAGCAGTTTCGGTGTTGGGACTTCGATCTACAATGAGCAGTTCTTC. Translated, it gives CASSFGVGTSIYNEQFF. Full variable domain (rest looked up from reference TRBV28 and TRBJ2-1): DVKVTQSSRYLVKRTGEKVFLECVQDMDHENMFWYRQDPGLGLRLIYFSYDVKMKEKGDIPEGYSVSREKKERFSLILESASTNQTSMYLCASSFGVGTSIYNEQFFGPGTRLTVL.

The CDR3 loop is CAGDRAYNSPLHF. The CDR3, as DNA: TGTGCCGGCGACAGGGCTTATAATTCACCCCTCCACTTT. The V and J genes are TRBV30 and TRBJ1-6, with TRBD1 identical over 7 bases. CDR3 length: 13 residues. Per germline, CDR1 GTSNPN and CDR2 SVGIG (reference sequence). V shed 8 bases, J shed 4 bases, and the junction held 5 bases outside the gene matches.

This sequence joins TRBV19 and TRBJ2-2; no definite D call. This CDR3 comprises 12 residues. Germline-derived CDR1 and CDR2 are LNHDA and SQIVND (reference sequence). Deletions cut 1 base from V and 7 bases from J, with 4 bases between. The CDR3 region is CASSIGFGELFF. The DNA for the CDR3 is TGTGCCAGTAGTATAGGATTCGGGGAGCTGTTTTTT. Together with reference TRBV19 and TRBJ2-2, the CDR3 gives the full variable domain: DGGITQSPKYLFRKEGQNVTLSCEQNLNHDAMYWYRQDPGQGLRLIYYSQIVNDFQKGDIAEGYSVSREKKESFPLTVTSAQKNPTAFYLCASSIGFGELFFGEGSRLTVL.

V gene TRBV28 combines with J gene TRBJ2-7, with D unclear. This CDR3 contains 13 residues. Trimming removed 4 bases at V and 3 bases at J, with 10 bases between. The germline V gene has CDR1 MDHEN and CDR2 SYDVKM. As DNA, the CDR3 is TGTGCCAGCAGTTACGGACGTAGCTACGAGCAGTACTTC. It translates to CASSYGRSYEQYF.

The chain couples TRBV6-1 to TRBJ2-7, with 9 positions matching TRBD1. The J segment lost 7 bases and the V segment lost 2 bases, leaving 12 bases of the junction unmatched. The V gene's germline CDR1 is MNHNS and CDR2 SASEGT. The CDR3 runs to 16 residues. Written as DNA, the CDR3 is TGTGCCAGCAGTGAATGGGGGGCTACAGGGGGCAGGGAGCAGTACTTC. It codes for CASSEWGATGGREQYF.

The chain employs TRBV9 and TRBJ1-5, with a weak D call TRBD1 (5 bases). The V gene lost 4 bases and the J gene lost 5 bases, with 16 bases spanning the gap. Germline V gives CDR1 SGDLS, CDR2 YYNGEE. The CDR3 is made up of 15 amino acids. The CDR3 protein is CASSPSGTGDQPQHF. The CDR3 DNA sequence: TGTGCCAGCAGCCCTTCAGGGACGGGAGATCAGCCCCAGCATTTT.

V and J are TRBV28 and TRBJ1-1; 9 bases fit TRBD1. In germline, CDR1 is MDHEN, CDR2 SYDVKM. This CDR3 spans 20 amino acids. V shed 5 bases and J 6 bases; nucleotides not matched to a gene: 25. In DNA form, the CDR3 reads TGTGCCAGCAGTCCAGACATACAGCCGACAGGGGGGAAATGGGACGCTGAAGCTTTCTTT. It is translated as CASSPDIQPTGGKWDAEAFF.

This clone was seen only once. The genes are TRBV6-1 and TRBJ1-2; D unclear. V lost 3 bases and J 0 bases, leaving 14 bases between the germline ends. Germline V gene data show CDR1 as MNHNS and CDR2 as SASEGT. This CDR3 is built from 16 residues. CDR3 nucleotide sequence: TGTGCCAGCAGTGACCGGGAATTTTCTACTAACTATGGCTACACCTTC. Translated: CASSDREFSTNYGYTF.

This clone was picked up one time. CDR3 amino acids: CASSSLGLAGGQETQYF. CDR3 bases: TGCGCCAGCAGCTCCTTGGGGCTAGCGGGAGGGCAAGAGACCCAGTACTTC. The rearrangement joins TRBV4-3 to TRBJ2-5; 12 positions match TRBD2. The CDR3 covers 17 residues. Trimming cost V 5 bases and J 2 bases; bases outside gene matches: 9. The germline V gene has CDR1 LGHNA and CDR2 YSLEER.

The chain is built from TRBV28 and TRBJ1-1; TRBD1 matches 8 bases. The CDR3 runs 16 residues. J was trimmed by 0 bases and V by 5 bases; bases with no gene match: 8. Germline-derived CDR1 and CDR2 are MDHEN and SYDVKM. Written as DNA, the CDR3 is TGTGCCAGCAGTACCCCTCGGGACAGGATGAACACTGAAGCTTTCTTT. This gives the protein CASSTPRDRMNTEAFF. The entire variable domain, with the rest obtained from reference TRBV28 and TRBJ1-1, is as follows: DVKVTQSSRYLVKRTGEKVFLECVQDMDHENMFWYRQDPGLGLRLIYFSYDVKMKEKGDIPEGYSVSREKKERFSLILESASTNQTSMYLCASSTPRDRMNTEAFFGQGTRLTVV.